This passage covers 32 T cell receptor beta chains from one sample sequenced in a study of technical replicates of blood from several donors. TCRdb keeps only in-frame clones here, not all; method: immunoSEQ multiplex PCR. The sample has some 98,000 clones; approximately 94% are singletons. The sample taken for sequencing was T cells isolated from PBMCs. These receptors came from a human donor in good health.

This clone was observed once. The J gene is TRBJ2-5, the V gene TRBV15; no clear D. The CDR3 extends over 13 amino acids. The V end lost 3 bases, the J end lost 1 base, and 6 bases lay between the germline ends. Germline V lookup: CDR1 LNHNV, CDR2 YYDKDF (reference sequence). The CDR3 coding sequence is TGTGCCACCAGCAGCCGCAGCCAAGAGACCCAGTACTTC. Encoded protein: CATSSRSQETQYF.

The CDR3 region has the DNA TGCGCCAGCAGCTTGGAGGCGGGCGATCGCTCACCCCTCCACTTT. It encodes CASSLEAGDRSPLHF. The gene calls are TRBV5-1 and TRBJ1-6; no firm D call. The V gene lost 0 bases and the J gene lost 10 bases, with 14 bases spanning the gap. The germline V gene has CDR1 SGHRS and CDR2 YFSETQ. The CDR3 spans 15 residues.

The chain combines TRBV2 with TRBJ1-1; perhaps TRBD1 as D (6 bases). CDR1 and CDR2 (germline): SNHLY, FYNNEI. CDR3 size: 14 residues. V was clipped by 6 bases and J by 3 bases, with 14 bases between them. CDR3 sequence reads: CASRKQGGDTEAFF. The CDR3, as DNA: TGTGCCAGCAGAAAACAGGGAGGGGACACTGAAGCTTTCTTT. Complete variable domain (other parts from reference TRBV2 and TRBJ1-1): EPEVTQTPSHQVTQMGQEVILRCVPISNHLYFYWYRQILGQKVEFLVSFYNNEISEKSEIFDDQFSVERPDGSNFTLKIRSTKLEDSAMYFCASRKQGGDTEAFFGQGTRLTVV.

This chain uses TRBV11-2 with TRBJ2-3; TRBD1 aligns across 7 bases. Germline trimming cut 1 base from V and 6 bases from J; bases unmatched to any gene: 7. Germline CDR1 SGHAT, CDR2 FQNNGV. The CDR3 runs 15 residues. The CDR3: CASSLAYRGPDTQYF. The DNA of the CDR3 is TGTGCCAGCAGCTTAGCTTACAGGGGTCCGGATACGCAGTATTTT.

The chain links TRBV7-3 to TRBJ2-1; no clear D. The germline V gene encodes CDR1 SGHTA and CDR2 FQGTGA. CDR3 length: 13 amino acids. V lost 2 bases, J lost 8 bases, and 10 bases lay in between. The CDR3 region has the DNA TGTGCCAGCAGCTTACGGTCCACCGATGAGCAGTTCTTC. This translates into CASSLRSTDEQFF. Variable domain in full (rest from reference TRBV7-3 and TRBJ2-1): GAGVSQTPSNKVTEKGKYVELRCDPISGHTALYWYRQSLGQGPEFLIYFQGTGAADDSGLPNDRFFAVRPEGSVSTLKIQRTERGDSAVYLCASSLRSTDEQFFGPGTRLTVL.

This sequence joins TRBV6-6 and TRBJ2-7; TRBD1 aligns across 9 bases. Trimming cost V 6 bases and J 6 bases; bases outside gene matches: 15. The CDR3 runs 16 residues. From germline, CDR1 is MNHNY and CDR2 SVGAGI (reference sequence). CDR3 protein: CASSLGWTGASGEQYF. The CDR3, as DNA: TGTGCCAGCAGCTTAGGCTGGACAGGGGCCTCTGGCGAGCAGTACTTC.

This chain uses TRBV19 with TRBJ1-3; possible D gene TRBD1, 6 bases. This CDR3 has 17 residues. The germline V gene has CDR1 LNHDA and CDR2 SQIVND (reference sequence). V gave up 2 bases and J gave up 0 bases, with 14 bases separating them. The CDR3 sequence is CASSISGQSSSGNTIYF. CDR3 DNA sequence: TGTGCCAGTAGTATATCCGGACAGTCCTCCTCTGGAAACACCATATATTTT. Full variable domain (outside the CDR3, taken from reference TRBV19 and TRBJ1-3): DGGITQSPKYLFRKEGQNVTLSCEQNLNHDAMYWYRQDPGQGLRLIYYSQIVNDFQKGDIAEGYSVSREKKESFPLTVTSAQKNPTAFYLCASSISGQSSSGNTIYFGEGSWLTVV.

The V gene is TRBV19, the J gene TRBJ2-5; D perhaps matches TRBD1 (5 bases). Germline CDR1 LNHDA, CDR2 SQIVND (reference sequence). The V end lost 4 bases, the J end lost 5 bases, and 5 bases lay between the germline ends. The CDR3 is 11 residues long. The CDR3 is CASSKGETQYF. The CDR3 DNA follows: TGTGCCAGTAGTAAGGGGGAGACCCAGTACTTC.

The chain carries TRBV5-4 and TRBJ2-5; a weak D match, TRBD2 (7 bases). Per germline, CDR1 SGHNT and CDR2 YYREEE (reference sequence). The CDR3 spans 15 residues. Trimming took 0 bases from V and 5 from J, leaving 14 bases between them. CDR3 sequence reads: CASSLGRGARETQYF. The CDR3 DNA sequence: TGTGCCAGCAGCTTGGGACGGGGGGCTAGGGAGACCCAGTACTTC. The full variable domain, with the rest looked up from reference TRBV5-4 and TRBJ2-5, is ETGVTQSPTHLIKTRGQQVTLRCSSQSGHNTVSWYQQALGQGPQFIFQYYREEENGRGNFPPRFSGLQFPNYSSELNVNALELDDSALYLCASSLGRGARETQYFGPGTRLLVL.

V usage is TRBV2 and J usage is TRBJ1-1, with 8 bases lining up with TRBD1. Unmatched junction bases numbered 2, after V lost 4 bases and J lost 1 base. The CDR3 has 14 amino acids. CDR1 is SNHLY, CDR2 FYNNEI, per germline. CDR3 residues: CASSGGTGNTEAFF. The CDR3 DNA sequence: TGTGCCAGCAGTGGTGGGACAGGGAACACTGAAGCTTTCTTT.

This clone has more than one count but fewer than ten. This sequence joins TRBV11-3 and TRBJ1-1; possible D gene TRBD1, 5 bases. Germline values: CDR1 SGHNT, CDR2 YENEEA. V was trimmed by 5 bases and J by 11 bases, leaving 15 bases between them. The CDR3 sequence is 12 residues long. The CDR3 sequence: CASSSEQALAFF. The CDR3 coding sequence is TGTGCCAGCAGCAGCGAACAGGCCTTGGCTTTCTTT.

CDR3 bases: TGCGCCAGCAGCTTGTCGTACGGGTTCGGGACAGGGCCTGCTGTGCAGTACTTC. Translated, it gives CASSLSYGFGTGPAVQYF. V gene TRBV5-1 combines with J gene TRBJ2-7; 9 bases agree with TRBD1. This CDR3 has 18 residues. Germline lookup yields CDR1 SGHRS and CDR2 YFSETQ. V trimming: 1 base; J trimming: 9 bases; junction bases outside the gene matches: 20.

This chain uses TRBV27 with TRBJ2-7, with 10 bases identical to TRBD1. The CDR3 sequence is 16 residues long. The germline V gene encodes CDR1 MNHEY and CDR2 SMNVEV (reference sequence). With 6 bases clipped from V and 3 bases from J, the junction kept 11 bases outside the gene matches. The CDR3 loop is CASSHLPGQGFYEQYF. CDR3 bases: TGTGCCAGCAGCCATTTACCGGGACAGGGGTTCTACGAGCAGTACTTC.

This clone appeared once. V and J are TRBV15 and TRBJ1-1; D is unclear. The CDR3 length is 14 residues. V was clipped by 0 bases and J by 8 bases, with 13 bases between them. Looked up from germline, CDR1 is LNHNV and CDR2 is YYDKDF (reference sequence). The CDR3 sequence is CATSREASSWEAFF. The DNA of the CDR3 is TGTGCCACCAGCAGAGAGGCTTCATCCTGGGAAGCTTTCTTT.

The chain links TRBV11-2 to TRBJ1-6; 8 nucleotides match TRBD1. Germline-derived CDR1 and CDR2 are SGHAT and FQNNGV. This CDR3 contains 18 residues. V shed 1 base and J 5 bases; nucleotides not matched to a gene: 10. CDR3 sequence reads: CASSLVTDRGMNNSPLHF. The CDR3 DNA reads as TGTGCCAGCAGCTTAGTGACCGACAGGGGAATGAATAATTCACCCCTCCACTTT.

V usage is TRBV19 and J usage is TRBJ2-5, with 9 bases aligning to TRBD1. The germline CDR1 and CDR2 sequences are LNHDA and SQIVND (reference sequence). Germline trimming cut 5 bases from V and 3 bases from J; bases unmatched to any gene: 13. This CDR3 contains 17 residues. The CDR3 DNA follows: TGTGCCAGTAGTCCATGGACAGGGGCTGAGGGAGAAGAGACCCAGTACTTC. This codes for CASSPWTGAEGEETQYF.

This chain links TRBV10-1 with TRBJ2-2, with 8 bases matching TRBD1. This CDR3 has 13 amino acids. The V segment lost 7 bases and the J segment 6 bases; nucleotides outside the gene matches: 4. Germline assignment: CDR1 WNHNN and CDR2 SYGVQD (reference sequence). CDR3: CASNPTGAGELFF. CDR3 DNA sequence: TGCGCCAGCAACCCGACAGGGGCCGGGGAGCTGTTTTTT.

V and J are TRBV10-2 and TRBJ1-1; D may be TRBD1 (6 bases). Germline lookup yields CDR1 WSHSY and CDR2 SAAADI. V lost 2 bases and J lost 0, with 7 bases in between. This CDR3 spans 14 amino acids. In DNA form, the CDR3 reads TGCGCCAGCAGTGAGCAGGGGTTGAACACTGAAGCTTTCTTT. It yields the protein CASSEQGLNTEAFF.

The chain combines TRBV2 with TRBJ2-5, with D possibly being TRBD2 (6 bases). Trimming cost V 6 bases and J 4 bases, with 9 bases left between them. The CDR3 is made up of 12 amino acids. From germline, CDR1 is SNHLY and CDR2 FYNNEI. The CDR3 bases are TGTGCCAGCAGGGGGGGACGAGAGACCCAGTACTTC. Translation gives CASRGGRETQYF.

This chain connects TRBV18 to TRBJ2-1; D not resolved. Germline V gene sequence: CDR1 KGHSH, CDR2 LQKENI. CDR3 length equals 15 residues. Trimming pared 2 bases from V and 3 bases from J, leaving 11 bases between. CDR3 nucleotides: TGTGCCAGCTCACCAGCGCAGGCAAACTACAATGAGCAGTTCTTC. Translating it yields CASSPAQANYNEQFF.

The rearrangement joins TRBV6-5 to TRBJ2-7; tentatively, D is TRBD1 (6 bases). Germline lookup yields CDR1 MNHEY and CDR2 SVGAGI. The germline V and J ends were trimmed by 8 bases and 3 bases, with 14 bases remaining between them. The CDR3 has 13 residues. The CDR3 DNA is TGTGCCAGCCATGGGGGCCTCGACTACGAGCAGTACTTC. It encodes CASHGGLDYEQYF.

Points on this clone: One junction end disagrees with the germline gene, perhaps due to a read error. The chain is built from TRBV7-3 and TRBJ2-7; possibly TRBD1 for D (6 bases). The CDR3 is 16 amino acids. CDR1 SGHTA and CDR2 FQGTGA come from the germline V gene. CDR3 amino acids: CASSLKPYREGYEQYF. Here the CDR3 DNA reads TGTGCCAGCAGTTTAAAACCCTACAGGGAAGGCTACGAGCAGTACTTC.

CDR3 amino acids: CATARGGSTDTQYF. The CDR3 DNA is TGTGCCACCGCTCGCGGGGGTAGCACAGATACGCAGTATTTT. V is TRBV28 and J is TRBJ2-3; 7 positions match TRBD2. Germline values: CDR1 MDHEN, CDR2 SYDVKM. The CDR3 runs to 14 residues. V was clipped by 10 bases and J by 0 bases; unmatched bases: 7.

CDR3 DNA sequence: TGTGCCAGCAGTGGAGAGTCCGGGGAGCTGTTTTTT. Protein sequence: CASSGESGELFF. V usage is TRBV27 and J usage is TRBJ2-2; no clear D. This CDR3 comprises 12 residues. Germline V gene data show CDR1 as MNHEY and CDR2 as SMNVEV (reference sequence). Trimming cost V 5 bases and J 6 bases, with 7 bases left between them.

The chain combines TRBV4-1 with TRBJ1-5; TRBD1 aligns across 7 bases. This CDR3 has 17 amino acids. J was trimmed by 5 bases and V by 1 base; bases with no gene match: 11. Per germline, CDR1 MGHRA and CDR2 YSYEKL. In DNA form, the CDR3 reads TGCGCCAGCAGCCAAGGTCAATTACAGGGGCGGGATCAGCCCCAGCATTTT. It translates to CASSQGQLQGRDQPQHF.

This clone was recorded once. V gene TRBV19 combines with J gene TRBJ1-2; D might be TRBD1 (5 bases). Trimming took off 5 bases at V and 4 bases at J, with 14 bases between the two ends. The CDR3 runs to 14 residues. CDR1 and CDR2 (germline): LNHDA, SQIVND (reference sequence). The CDR3 nucleotides read TGTGCCAGTAGTCCCCGCGGGGCCCTCTATGGCTACACCTTC. Translation gives CASSPRGALYGYTF.

This clone was detected once. The V call is TRBV2, the J call TRBJ2-7; 9 positions agree with TRBD1. CDR3 size: 13 residues. The junction had 4 bases not matched to a gene; V was cut back by 8 bases and J by 2 bases. CDR1 and CDR2 from the germline V gene are SNHLY and FYNNEI. CDR3 region: CASDRDRAYEQYF. CDR3 nucleotides: TGTGCCAGCGACCGGGACAGGGCCTACGAGCAGTACTTC.

In this sample, this clone turned up once. This chain links TRBV5-1 with TRBJ1-1, with D perhaps TRBD1 (6 bases). Trimming removed 0 bases at V and 0 bases at J, with 6 bases between. The CDR3 extends over 14 amino acids. Germline V gene lookup returns CDR1 SGHRS and CDR2 YFSETQ. CDR3 DNA: TGCGCCAGCAGCTTGGACAGGGTGAACACTGAAGCTTTCTTT. Encoded protein: CASSLDRVNTEAFF. The variable domain in full, with the rest retrieved from reference TRBV5-1 and TRBJ1-1, is KAGVTQTPRYLIKTRGQQVTLSCSPISGHRSVSWYQQTPGQGLQFLFEYFSETQRNKGNFPGRFSGRQFSNSRSEMNVSTLELGDSALYLCASSLDRVNTEAFFGQGTRLTVV.

This chain joins TRBV7-9 and TRBJ1-2; TRBD1 matches at 7 bases. The CDR3 contains 15 residues. V lost 7 bases, J lost 8 bases, and 16 bases stayed unmatched. Germline-derived CDR1 and CDR2 are SEHNR and FQNEAQ (reference sequence). The CDR3 loop reads CASTPLTRGGDGYTF. The CDR3 region has the DNA TGTGCCAGCACCCCACTAACTAGAGGGGGCGACGGCTACACCTTC.

The chain uses TRBV7-3 and TRBJ2-1, with 13 bases lining up with TRBD2. CDR3 size: 19 residues. Looked up from germline, CDR1 is SGHTA and CDR2 is FQGTGA. Trimming removed 5 bases from V and 0 bases from J; junction bases left unmatched: 10. CDR3 region: CASSLGTSGALSSYNEQFF. The DNA for the CDR3 is TGTGCCAGCAGCCTCGGGACTAGCGGGGCTTTAAGCTCCTACAATGAGCAGTTCTTC.

The chain employs TRBV28 and TRBJ2-7, with 8 bases fitting TRBD2. CDR1 and CDR2 (germline): MDHEN, SYDVKM. V lost 5 bases to trimming and J lost 4 bases; unmatched junction nucleotides: 10. This CDR3 spans 15 amino acids. CDR3 sequence: CASSKAGGGGYEQYF. The CDR3 DNA follows: TGTGCCAGCAGTAAGGCCGGGGGGGGAGGATACGAGCAGTACTTC.

CDR3 loop: CAIRGLAGVDEQYF. CDR3 bases: TGTGCCATCAGAGGACTAGCGGGAGTAGACGAGCAGTACTTC. V usage is TRBV10-3 and J usage is TRBJ2-7, with 13 nucleotides matching TRBD2. Germline CDR1 and CDR2: ENHRY and SYGVKD. This CDR3 has 14 amino acids. The V and J ends lost 6 bases and 5 bases, in that order; junction bases with no gene match: 4.